Sequencing of this T cell receptor (beta chain) was carried out in a study of molecular identifiers for immune sequencing clone quantification. One entry per CDR3 protein, called by TCRdb with MiXCR from the PCR reads. The sample holds approximately 590,000 distinct CDR3 sequences, about 25% seen once. This clonotype was seen ten or more times. Between the trimmed V and J ends, which lost 7 bases and 0 bases, there was a span of 22 bases. Looked up from germline, CDR1 is MGHDK and CDR2 is SYGVNS. This CDR3 has 17 amino acids. Libraries of naive CD8 cells were prepared from roughly 18,000 to 920,000 sorted cells using 10%, 30% or 50% RNA. The authors gated naive CD8 T cells as CD8+CD4-CCR7+CD45RA+ for sorting.

The sequence came from a human donor in good health. Some libraries in this study had Jurkat cell RNA spiked in. Sample: naive CD8+ T cells from blood, with Jurkat cell RNA spiked in. Subset here: FACS-sorted CD8+CD4-CCR7+CD45RA+ naive T cells. The chain uses TRBV25-1 and TRBJ2-7; D may be TRBD2 (6 bases). CDR3 coding DNA: TGTGCCAGCAAGGGACGGGCGGGGAGCAATCCCTCCTACGAGCAGTACTTC. Encoded protein: CASKGRAGSNPSYEQYF.